This T cell receptor (beta chain) was recorded in a study of OX40 agonist ivuxolimab in advanced cancers. Generated by immunoSEQ multiplex PCR, the TCRdb table keeps only in-frame clones and is missing some. Here the sample spans about 15,000 clones, roughly 77% being singletons. The CDR3 totals 15 residues. V trimming: 4 bases; J trimming: 6 bases; junction bases outside the gene matches: 9. Germline-derived CDR1 and CDR2 are SGHKS and YYEKEE (reference sequence). The sample consisted of CD4+ or CD8+ T cells sorted from blood, taken in a trial of the OX40 agonist ivuxolimab. The genes are TRBV5-5 and TRBJ2-3; 9 bases match TRBD2. This clonotype was sampled from an adult with an advanced solid tumor such as melanoma, head and neck, liver or kidney cancer. The CDR3 bases are TGTGCCAGCAGCCATATAGCGGGGGCCAGGGATACGCAGTATTTT. Protein sequence: CASSHIAGARDTQYF. Using reference TRBV5-5 and TRBJ2-3 for the parts outside the CDR3, the full variable domain is DAGVTQSPTHLIKTRGQQVTLRCSPISGHKSVSWYQQVLGQGPQFIFQYYEKEERGRGNFPDRFSARQFPNYSSELNVNALLLGDSALYLCASSHIAGARDTQYFGPGTRLTVL.